The source of this TCR beta chain is a study of shared clonotypes between healthy human individuals. Study at large: Donor ages ranged 18 to 49 years: a couple of women, a few men. Regarding the study as a whole: Larger estimated richness was generally seen in naive subsets than in memory subsets.

Of note for this clone: Its specificity is unknown.

Terminally differentiated effector memory CD45RA+ cells were left out of the naive CD8 fraction, which was CD45RO-negative and positively selected for CCR7. V shed 1 base and J shed 2 bases, with 11 bases lying between them. CDR3 size: 15 residues. The germline V gene has CDR1 MNHNS and CDR2 SASEGT. Clones were read by immunoSEQ multiplex PCR, and TCRdb kept only the in-frame ones, dropping some. The sample has roughly 890,000 clones; 80% to 95% are singletons. The receptor was derived from a man younger than 45 in good health. The rearrangement links TRBV6-1 to TRBJ1-2; D gene uncertain. Input material: naive CD8+ T cells sorted from blood. The CDR3 loop reads CASSEVPAGNYGYTF. In DNA form, the CDR3 reads TGTGCCAGCAGTGAAGTCCCCGCCGGGAACTATGGCTACACCTTC.